Following are 26 T cell receptor beta chains from one sample sequenced in a study of blood T cell repertoires in COVID-19. Sequenced by immunoSEQ multiplex PCR; TCRdb stores in-frame clones only, minus some. The sample contains just under 300,000 clones, around 90% of which appear only once. The material sequenced was peripheral blood. The receptors come from a man between 65 and 85 years old with acute or convalescent COVID-19.

The genes are TRBV5-6 and TRBJ2-3; possibly TRBD2 for D (5 bases). Trimming left V 1 base short and J 4 bases short, with 10 bases between. Germline V gives CDR1 SGHDT, CDR2 YYEEEE. CDR3 length equals 14 residues. This chain's CDR3 is CASSLRGVADTQYF. In nucleotides, the CDR3 is TGTGCCAGCAGCTTGCGGGGAGTAGCAGATACGCAGTATTTT.

The chain is built from TRBV29-1 and TRBJ1-4, with a tentative D call TRBD1 (5 bases). With 4 bases removed from V and 6 bases from J, the gap between germline ends came to 12 bases. CDR3 length: 13 residues. The germline CDR1 and CDR2 sequences are SQVTM and ANQGSEA. Here the CDR3 reads CSVAVRADEKLFF. CDR3 coding DNA: TGCAGCGTTGCGGTCAGGGCGGATGAAAAACTGTTTTTT.

Worth noting for this clone: This CDR3 is also generated by other DNA sequences in the sample. The chain has TRBV5-1 and TRBJ2-7; 10 bases fit TRBD1. This CDR3 has 14 residues. V gave up 2 bases and J gave up 2 bases; unmatched junction bases: 1. The germline gives CDR1 SGHRS, CDR2 YFSETQ. Here the CDR3 DNA reads TGCGCCAGCAGCTTAGGACAGGGGGCCTACGAGCAGTACTTC. As protein: CASSLGQGAYEQYF.

The chain uses TRBV5-6 and TRBJ2-1; TRBD1 matches 9 bases. From germline, CDR1 is SGHDT and CDR2 YYEEEE. The CDR3 covers 19 residues. V trimming: 3 bases; J trimming: 7 bases; junction bases outside the gene matches: 20. The CDR3 region is CASSSTGGTWGQGVNEQFF. The CDR3 DNA reads as TGTGCCAGCAGCTCCACCGGAGGGACCTGGGGACAGGGTGTAAATGAGCAGTTCTTC.

In its sample, this clone was seen once. The V call is TRBV9, the J call TRBJ2-1; 9 bases are a match to TRBD1. The CDR3 has 15 residues. V shed 4 bases, J shed 8 bases, and the junction held 10 bases outside the gene matches. Germline V gives CDR1 SGDLS, CDR2 YYNGEE. The CDR3 region is CASSPRQGVRHEQFF. In DNA, the CDR3 is TGTGCCAGCAGCCCCAGACAGGGGGTGAGGCATGAGCAGTTCTTC.

Ten or more counts support this clone. V and J are TRBV6-6 and TRBJ2-1, with 11 bases fitting TRBD2. CDR1 is MNHNY and CDR2 is SVGAGI in the germline V gene (reference sequence). The V segment lost 6 bases and the J segment 7 bases; nucleotides outside the gene matches: 5. There are 14 residues in the CDR3. The CDR3, as DNA: TGTGCCAGCAGCCACGGACTAGCGGGTAATGAGCAGTTCTTC. Translation gives CASSHGLAGNEQFF.

The V gene is TRBV5-6, the J gene TRBJ2-7, with D perhaps matching TRBD1 (6 bases). Germline lookup yields CDR1 SGHDT and CDR2 YYEEEE. The CDR3 is 15 residues long. V lost 4 bases and J lost 0, with 14 bases in between. The CDR3 spells CASSMTGRVSYEQYF. For the CDR3, the DNA is TGTGCCAGCAGCATGACAGGTCGAGTCTCCTACGAGCAGTACTTC.

The chain links TRBV28 to TRBJ1-1; D is unresolved. This CDR3 region has 13 residues. Germline V lookup: CDR1 MDHEN, CDR2 SYDVKM. The V and J ends lost 5 bases and 5 bases respectively, with 12 bases between them. DNA of the CDR3: TGTGCCAGCAGTGGTGACAACTGGACTGAAGCTTTCTTT. Translation gives CASSGDNWTEAFF.

This chain's CDR3 is CASSVSTGYEQFF. CDR3 nucleotide sequence: TGTGCCAGCAGCGTAAGCACGGGGTATGAGCAGTTCTTC. The gene calls are TRBV9 and TRBJ2-1; the D gene is possibly TRBD2 (5 bases). Looked up from germline, CDR1 is SGDLS and CDR2 is YYNGEE. CDR3 length equals 13 residues. The V end was cut by 1 base, the J end by 8 bases, with 10 bases between. The variable domain in full, with the rest retrieved from reference TRBV9 and TRBJ2-1, is DSGVTQTPKHLITATGQRVTLRCSPRSGDLSVYWYQQSLDQGLQFLIQYYNGEERAKGNILERFSAQQFPDLHSELNLSSLELGDSALYFCASSVSTGYEQFFGPGTRLTVL.

The chain has TRBV3-1 (or the pseudogene TRBV3-2) and TRBJ2-7; D might be TRBD2 (5 bases). The CDR3 has 17 residues. V was pared by 0 bases and J by 1 base, with 16 bases between. Per the germline V gene, CDR1 is LGHDT and CDR2 is YNNKEL (reference sequence). The CDR3 bases are TGTGCCAGCAGCCAAGATACAGTTGGACGGGGATCCTACGAGCAGTACTTC. Translation: CASSQDTVGRGSYEQYF.

To note about this clone: The same CDR3 also results from other DNA sequences found in this sample. V is TRBV18 and J is TRBJ1-3; D unresolved. Germline V gene data show CDR1 as KGHSH and CDR2 as LQKENI. The V end was cut by 2 bases, the J end by 0 bases, with 5 bases between. This CDR3 region has 14 residues. The CDR3 region has the DNA TGTGCCAGCTCACCAGGCAGCTCTGGAAACACCATATATTTT. Residues: CASSPGSSGNTIYF.

The chain recombines TRBV28 with TRBJ2-5; 12 bases map to TRBD2. The CDR3 extends over 18 amino acids. Looked up from germline, CDR1 is MDHEN and CDR2 is SYDVKM. Trimming removed 7 bases from V and 6 bases from J; junction bases left unmatched: 18. CDR3 nucleotides: TGTGCCAGCAACCCTCGTGCTAGCGGGAGGGAGTGGGAAAAGACCCAGTACTTC. This translates into CASNPRASGREWEKTQYF.

This chain links TRBV4-3 with TRBJ2-2; weak D call: TRBD1 (6 bases). The CDR3 is 15 amino acids. V was cut by 3 bases and J by 2 bases, with 10 bases left in between. Germline V gene lookup returns CDR1 LGHNA and CDR2 YSLEER. CDR3 loop: CASSHGTQNTGELFF. In DNA form, the CDR3 reads TGCGCCAGCAGCCACGGGACACAAAACACCGGGGAGCTGTTTTTT.

The genes are TRBV28 and TRBJ2-7, with a possible D match to TRBD2 (5 bases). The CDR3 covers 13 residues. The germline CDR1 and CDR2 sequences are MDHEN and SYDVKM. Trimming took off 2 bases at V and 7 bases at J, with 12 bases between the two ends. DNA for the CDR3: TGTGCCAGCAGTTTAGGGTCTAGGAGGGAGCAGTACTTC. Amino acid sequence: CASSLGSRREQYF.

This clone came up once. The CDR3 spells CASSPSVGGAEENTQYF. In DNA form, the CDR3 reads TGTGCCAGCTCACCATCTGTGGGGGGGGCTGAGGAGAATACGCAGTATTTT. The V and J genes are TRBV18 and TRBJ2-3; a weak D match, TRBD2 (7 bases). Per the germline V gene, CDR1 is KGHSH and CDR2 is LQKENI. V was clipped by 2 bases and J by 7 bases, with 22 bases between them. The CDR3 extends over 17 amino acids.

The rearrangement uses TRBV9 and TRBJ1-4; D perhaps matches TRBD1 (6 bases). The CDR3 runs 14 residues. CDR1 is SGDLS, CDR2 YYNGEE, per germline. Trimming stripped 0 bases from V and 12 bases from J, with 15 bases between. CDR3 in amino acids: CASSVGDTRNELFF. The CDR3 bases are TGTGCCAGCAGCGTAGGGGACACCCGAAATGAACTGTTTTTT.

The chain has TRBV5-8 and TRBJ2-5; the D gene is possibly TRBD2 (6 bases). This CDR3 has 15 residues. Looked up from germline, CDR1 is SGHTS and CDR2 is YDEGEE. V was trimmed by 0 bases and J by 7 bases, leaving 16 bases between them. The CDR3 is CASSLVLAARRTQYF. DNA of the CDR3: TGTGCCAGCAGCTTGGTATTAGCGGCCCGGCGGACCCAGTACTTC.

V gene TRBV5-1 combines with J gene TRBJ1-3, with D possibly being TRBD1 (6 bases). The germline V gene encodes CDR1 SGHRS and CDR2 YFSETQ. Trimming stripped 0 bases from V and 2 bases from J, with 9 bases between. The CDR3 runs 15 residues. The CDR3 protein is CASSLEGDAGNTIYF. CDR3 DNA sequence: TGCGCCAGCAGCTTGGAGGGGGATGCTGGAAACACCATATATTTT.

The J gene is TRBJ1-6, the V gene TRBV5-4; D possibly corresponds to TRBD1 (6 bases). V was clipped by 5 bases and J by 14 bases, with 17 bases between them. The CDR3 is made up of 13 amino acids. Looked up from germline, CDR1 is SGHNT and CDR2 is YYREEE (reference sequence). This CDR3 is CASSTQGHRSLHF. The DNA for the CDR3 is TGTGCCAGCAGTACACAGGGCCATAGGTCCCTCCACTTT.

The chain combines TRBV24-1 with TRBJ2-7; the match to TRBD1 covers 8 bases. This CDR3 comprises 14 residues. Germline CDR1 KGHDR, CDR2 SFDVKD. Trimming took 6 bases from V and 3 from J; bases not matched to a gene: 6. CDR3 protein: CATSTGTGHYEQYF. Written as DNA, the CDR3 is TGTGCCACCAGTACCGGGACAGGACACTACGAGCAGTACTTC.

This sequence joins TRBV6-4 and TRBJ2-1, with 7 bases identical to TRBD2. This CDR3 has 15 amino acids. CDR1 is MRHNA and CDR2 is SNTAGT in the germline V gene. The junction had 2 bases not matched to a gene; V was cut back by 3 bases and J by 0 bases. CDR3 sequence: CASSDGGGSYNEQFF. The CDR3 DNA sequence: TGTGCCAGCAGTGATGGGGGGGGCTCCTACAATGAGCAGTTCTTC.

This chain connects TRBV10-3 to TRBJ1-2, with D perhaps TRBD1 (6 bases). Germline loops: CDR1 ENHRY, CDR2 SYGVKD. With 0 bases removed from V and 4 bases from J, the gap between germline ends came to 18 bases. The CDR3 consists of 17 residues. The CDR3 region has the DNA TGTGCCATCAGTGAGTCCCCAGGCGGGGGGGCAGGCTATGGCTACACCTTC. Protein: CAISESPGGGAGYGYTF.

V usage is TRBV4-2 and J usage is TRBJ2-3; 9 bases agree with TRBD2. The CDR3 covers 19 residues. CDR1 and CDR2 from the germline V gene are LGHNA and YNFKEQ. Trimming took 0 bases from V and 0 from J; bases not matched to a gene: 10. The DNA of the CDR3 is TGTGCCAGCAGCCAAGATCTCCGCGGGGGGGTCCCTAGCACAGATACGCAGTATTTT. Amino acid sequence: CASSQDLRGGVPSTDTQYF.

This chain connects TRBV28 to TRBJ2-1, with 9 bases that match TRBD1. J gave up 9 bases and V 6 bases, and 12 bases lay outside the gene matches. Germline V gene sequence: CDR1 MDHEN, CDR2 SYDVKM. This CDR3 contains 15 residues. CDR3 residues: CASRRTGAPLGEQFF. CDR3 in DNA: TGTGCCAGCAGAAGGACAGGGGCGCCTTTGGGTGAGCAGTTCTTC.

The V gene is TRBV3-1 (or the pseudogene TRBV3-2), the J gene TRBJ2-3, with 9 bases aligning to TRBD2. CDR1 and CDR2 from the germline V gene are LGHDT and YNNKEL (reference sequence). J lost 2 bases, V lost 7 bases, and 7 bases had no gene match. CDR3 size: 15 residues. CDR3 sequence: CASTVSGGLTDTQYF. Here the CDR3 DNA reads TGTGCCAGCACCGTTAGCGGGGGCCTCACAGATACGCAGTATTTT.

This chain uses TRBV30 with TRBJ2-1; D unresolved. This CDR3 contains 13 residues. CDR1 and CDR2 (germline): GTSNPN, SVGIG (reference sequence). The germline V and J ends were trimmed by 1 base and 3 bases, with 7 bases remaining between them. CDR3: CAWSDSLYNEQFF. CDR3 DNA: TGTGCCTGGAGTGATAGCCTCTACAATGAGCAGTTCTTC.